One and the same sample provided the 5 T cell receptor beta chains below, sequenced in a study of vaccination effects on CD4 cells after COVID-19. Some clones are missing from TCRdb's copy, which holds only in-frame ones; the method was immunoSEQ multiplex PCR. This sample has 40,000 to 45,000 clones, with roughly 72% found just once. Their target antigens are unknown. Antigen-specific CD4+ T cells were first expanded with viral peptide pools by the ViraFEST assay and only then sequenced. Following a 10-day culture, CD4+ T cells were purified. Nucleocapsid antibody tests were negative, and the vaccine recipients had no prior SARS-CoV-2 infection. The sequencing used CD4+ T cells from PBMCs cultured with SARS-CoV-2 spike peptides, collected before COVID-19 vaccination. These receptors all stem from a human donor who received a COVID-19 vaccine.

The V gene is TRBV19, the J gene TRBJ2-1; D not resolved. V lost 4 bases to trimming and J lost 2 bases, with 9 bases between them. The CDR3 has 14 amino acids. Per the germline V gene, CDR1 is LNHDA and CDR2 is SQIVND (reference sequence). For the CDR3, the DNA is TGTGCCAGTAGTACTGTTCGGCCCTACAATGAGCAGTTCTTC. It yields the protein CASSTVRPYNEQFF. The full variable domain, its missing parts supplied by reference TRBV19 and TRBJ2-1, is DGGITQSPKYLFRKEGQNVTLSCEQNLNHDAMYWYRQDPGQGLRLIYYSQIVNDFQKGDIAEGYSVSREKKESFPLTVTSAQKNPTAFYLCASSTVRPYNEQFFGPGTRLTVL.

The gene calls are TRBV2 and TRBJ2-7; TRBD1 aligns across 9 bases. This CDR3 is built from 13 residues. The trim removed 6 bases at V and 3 bases at J, leaving 3 bases unmatched. The V gene's germline CDR1 is SNHLY and CDR2 FYNNEI. The CDR3 DNA reads TGTGCCAGCAGCGACAGGGGGGACTACGAGCAGTACGTC. Translating gives CASSDRGDYEQYV.

V and J are TRBV19 and TRBJ2-5; the D call may be TRBD1 or TRBD2 (5 bases each). Germline V CDR1 and CDR2: LNHDA, SQIVND (reference sequence). The germline V and J ends were trimmed by 8 bases and 4 bases, with 17 bases remaining between them. The CDR3 spans 14 residues. CDR3 amino acids: CASQAGAGGETQYF. In DNA form, the CDR3 reads TGTGCCAGTCAGGCCGGGGCGGGTGGAGAGACCCAGTACTTC.

This clone was seen once. The chain joins TRBV20-1 to TRBJ1-1; D gene unclear. Germline V gives CDR1 DFQATT, CDR2 SNEGSKA (reference sequence). CDR3 size: 11 residues. The V end was cut by 3 bases, the J end by 5 bases, with 7 bases between. The CDR3 DNA sequence: TGCAGTGCTAGTCGTCCAACTGAAGCTTTCTTT. Amino acids: CSASRPTEAFF.

This chain uses TRBV5-1 with TRBJ2-1, with 8 bases lining up with TRBD2. The CDR3 runs to 14 residues. Losses at the gene ends were 3 bases for V and 4 bases for J; bases not matched to a gene: 3. Per germline, CDR1 SGHRS and CDR2 YFSETQ. The CDR3 bases are TGCGCCAGCAGCTCAGCGGGGGATTACAATGAGCAGTTCTTC. Protein: CASSSAGDYNEQFF.